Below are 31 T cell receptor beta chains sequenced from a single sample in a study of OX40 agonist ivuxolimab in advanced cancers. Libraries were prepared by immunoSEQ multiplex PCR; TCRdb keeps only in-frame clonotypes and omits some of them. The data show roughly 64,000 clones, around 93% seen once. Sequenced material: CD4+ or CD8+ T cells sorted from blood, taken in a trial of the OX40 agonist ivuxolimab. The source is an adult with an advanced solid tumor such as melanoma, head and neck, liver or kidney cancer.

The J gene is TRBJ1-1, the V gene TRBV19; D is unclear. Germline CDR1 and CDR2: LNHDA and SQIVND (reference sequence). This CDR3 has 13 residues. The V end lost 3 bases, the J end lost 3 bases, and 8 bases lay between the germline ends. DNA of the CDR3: TGTGCCAGTAGTATGATAGGTGACACTGAAGCTTTCTTT. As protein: CASSMIGDTEAFF.

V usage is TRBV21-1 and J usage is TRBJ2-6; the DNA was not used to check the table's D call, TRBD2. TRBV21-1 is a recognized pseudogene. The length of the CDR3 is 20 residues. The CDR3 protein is CASSNLGLAGLFSGANVLTF. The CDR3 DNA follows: TGTGCCAGCAGCAATTTAGGACTAGCGGGGCTGTTCTCTGGGGCCAACGTCCTGACTTTC.

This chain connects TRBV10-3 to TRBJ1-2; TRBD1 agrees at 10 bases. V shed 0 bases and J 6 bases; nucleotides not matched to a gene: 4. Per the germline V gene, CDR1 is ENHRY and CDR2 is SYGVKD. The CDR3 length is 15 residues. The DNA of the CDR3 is TGTGCCATCAGTGAGTCAGGACAGGGGGTAGATGGCTACACCTTC. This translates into CAISESGQGVDGYTF.

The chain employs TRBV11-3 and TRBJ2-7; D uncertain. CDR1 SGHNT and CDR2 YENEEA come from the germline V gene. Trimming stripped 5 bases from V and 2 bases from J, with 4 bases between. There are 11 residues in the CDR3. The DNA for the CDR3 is TGTGCCAGCAGCCTAACCTACGAGCAGTACTTC. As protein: CASSLTYEQYF.

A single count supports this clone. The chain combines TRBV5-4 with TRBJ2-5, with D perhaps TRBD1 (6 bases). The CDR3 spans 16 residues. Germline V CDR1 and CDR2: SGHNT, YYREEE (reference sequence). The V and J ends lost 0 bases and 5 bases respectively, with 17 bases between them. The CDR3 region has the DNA TGTGCCAGCAGCTTGGCCTGGGACACCTACGGGGAGACCCAGTACTTC. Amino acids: CASSLAWDTYGETQYF.

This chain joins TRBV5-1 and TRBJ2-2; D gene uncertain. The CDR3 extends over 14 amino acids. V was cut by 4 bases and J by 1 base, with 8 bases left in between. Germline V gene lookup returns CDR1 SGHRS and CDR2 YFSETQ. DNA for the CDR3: TGCGCCAGCAGCCCGGACGGGAACACCGGGGAGCTGTTTTTT. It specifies CASSPDGNTGELFF. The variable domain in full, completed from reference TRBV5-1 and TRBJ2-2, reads KAGVTQTPRYLIKTRGQQVTLSCSPISGHRSVSWYQQTPGQGLQFLFEYFSETQRNKGNFPGRFSGRQFSNSRSEMNVSTLELGDSALYLCASSPDGNTGELFFGEGSRLTVL.

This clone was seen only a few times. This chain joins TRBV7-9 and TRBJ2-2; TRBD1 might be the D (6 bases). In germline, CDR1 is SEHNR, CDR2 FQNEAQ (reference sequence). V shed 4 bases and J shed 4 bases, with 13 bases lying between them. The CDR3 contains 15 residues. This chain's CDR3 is CASSSRQARTGELFF. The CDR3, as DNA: TGTGCCAGCAGCTCGAGACAGGCGCGCACCGGGGAGCTGTTTTTT.

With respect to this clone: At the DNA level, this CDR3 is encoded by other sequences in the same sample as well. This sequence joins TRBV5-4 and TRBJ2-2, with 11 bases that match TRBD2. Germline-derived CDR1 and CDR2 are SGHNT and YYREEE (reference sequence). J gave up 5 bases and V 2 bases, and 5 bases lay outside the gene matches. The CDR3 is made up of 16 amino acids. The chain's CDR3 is CASSFLAGGGTGELFF. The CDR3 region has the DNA TGTGCCAGCAGCTTCCTAGCGGGAGGCGGTACCGGGGAGCTGTTTTTT.

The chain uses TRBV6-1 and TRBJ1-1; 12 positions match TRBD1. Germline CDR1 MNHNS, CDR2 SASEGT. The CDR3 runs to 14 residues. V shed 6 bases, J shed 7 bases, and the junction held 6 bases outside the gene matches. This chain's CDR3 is CASRGGQGAVEAFF. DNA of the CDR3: TGTGCCAGCAGGGGGGGACAGGGGGCAGTTGAAGCTTTCTTT.

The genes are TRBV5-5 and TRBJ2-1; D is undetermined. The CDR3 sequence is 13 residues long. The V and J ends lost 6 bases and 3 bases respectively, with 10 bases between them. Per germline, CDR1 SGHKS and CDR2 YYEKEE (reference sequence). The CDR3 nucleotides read TGTGCCAGCACCCAGGATTTCTACAATGAGCAGTTCTTC. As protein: CASTQDFYNEQFF.

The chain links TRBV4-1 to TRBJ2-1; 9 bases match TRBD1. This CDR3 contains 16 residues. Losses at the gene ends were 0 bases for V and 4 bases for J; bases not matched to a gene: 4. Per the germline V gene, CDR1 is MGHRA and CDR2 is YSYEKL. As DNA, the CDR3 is TGCGCCAGCAGCCAAGATAGACAGGGGGGTTACAATGAGCAGTTCTTC. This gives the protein CASSQDRQGGYNEQFF.

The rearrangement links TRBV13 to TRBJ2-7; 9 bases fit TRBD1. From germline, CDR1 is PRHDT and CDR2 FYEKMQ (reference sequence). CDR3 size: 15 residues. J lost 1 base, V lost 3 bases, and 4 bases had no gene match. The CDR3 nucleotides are TGTGCCAGCAGCTTCGCGACAGGGGGGTCCTACGAGCAGTACTTC. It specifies CASSFATGGSYEQYF.

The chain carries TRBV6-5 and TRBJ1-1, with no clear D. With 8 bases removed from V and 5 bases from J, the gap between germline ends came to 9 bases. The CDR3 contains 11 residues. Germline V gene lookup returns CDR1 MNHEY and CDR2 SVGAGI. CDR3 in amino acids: CASRSPTEAFF. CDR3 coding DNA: TGTGCCAGCCGGAGTCCGACTGAAGCTTTCTTT.

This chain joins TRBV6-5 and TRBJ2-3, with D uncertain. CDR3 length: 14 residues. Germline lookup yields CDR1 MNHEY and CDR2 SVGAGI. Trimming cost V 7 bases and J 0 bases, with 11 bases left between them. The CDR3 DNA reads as TGTGCCAGCATCCCACATAGCAGCACAGATACGCAGTATTTT. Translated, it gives CASIPHSSTDTQYF.

The CDR3, as DNA: TGTGCCAGCAGCTCGCGGGGGGCTGGGGGTACGCAGTATTTT. It yields the protein CASSSRGAGGTQYF. The chain links TRBV5-4 to TRBJ2-3, with 8 bases matching TRBD2. The CDR3 length is 14 residues. CDR1 and CDR2 (germline): SGHNT, YYREEE (reference sequence). V shed 3 bases, J shed 8 bases, and the junction held 8 bases outside the gene matches.

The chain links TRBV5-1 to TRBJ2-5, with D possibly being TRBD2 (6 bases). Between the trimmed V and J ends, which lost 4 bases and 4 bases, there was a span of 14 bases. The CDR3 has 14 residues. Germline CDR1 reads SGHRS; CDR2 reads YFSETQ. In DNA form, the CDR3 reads TGCGCCAGCAGCCCCCTAGCGACGCTAGAGACCCAGTACTTC. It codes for CASSPLATLETQYF.

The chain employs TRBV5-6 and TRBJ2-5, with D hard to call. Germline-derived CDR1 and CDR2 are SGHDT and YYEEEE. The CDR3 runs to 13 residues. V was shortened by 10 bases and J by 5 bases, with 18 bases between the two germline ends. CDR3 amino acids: CAGGPTSVETQYF. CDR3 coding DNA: TGTGCCGGCGGACCAACGAGTGTTGAGACCCAGTACTTC.

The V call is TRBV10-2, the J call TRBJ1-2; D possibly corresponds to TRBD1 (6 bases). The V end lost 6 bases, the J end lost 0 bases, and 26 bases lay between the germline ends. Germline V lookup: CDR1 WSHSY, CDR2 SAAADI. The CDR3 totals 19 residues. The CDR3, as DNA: TGCGCCAGCAGCCCTCTACGATTTAGACAGGCCCTTCCTAACTATGGCTACACCTTC. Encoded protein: CASSPLRFRQALPNYGYTF.

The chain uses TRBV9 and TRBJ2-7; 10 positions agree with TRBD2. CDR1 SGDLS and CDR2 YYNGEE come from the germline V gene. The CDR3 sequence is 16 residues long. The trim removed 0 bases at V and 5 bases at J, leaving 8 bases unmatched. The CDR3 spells CASSVAPSGSTDEQYF. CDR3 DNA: TGTGCCAGCAGCGTAGCTCCTAGCGGGAGTACCGACGAGCAGTACTTC.

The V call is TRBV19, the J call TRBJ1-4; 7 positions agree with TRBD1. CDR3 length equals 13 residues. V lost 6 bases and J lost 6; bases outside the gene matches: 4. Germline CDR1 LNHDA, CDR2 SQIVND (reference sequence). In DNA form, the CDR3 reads TGTGCCAGTAGCCAAGACAGGGATGAAAAACTGTTTTTT. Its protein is CASSQDRDEKLFF.

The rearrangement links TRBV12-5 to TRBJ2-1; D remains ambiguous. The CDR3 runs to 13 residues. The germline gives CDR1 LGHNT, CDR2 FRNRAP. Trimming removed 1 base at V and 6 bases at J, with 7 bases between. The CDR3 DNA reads TGTGCTAGTGGTTTGGGCAACCTCAATGAGCAGTTCTTC. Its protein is CASGLGNLNEQFF.

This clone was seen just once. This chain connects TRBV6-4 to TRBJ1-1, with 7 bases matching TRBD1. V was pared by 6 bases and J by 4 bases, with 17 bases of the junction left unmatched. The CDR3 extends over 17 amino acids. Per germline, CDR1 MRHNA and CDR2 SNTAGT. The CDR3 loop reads CASRPSAGQGVTTEAFF. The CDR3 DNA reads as TGTGCCAGCAGGCCATCGGCCGGCCAGGGGGTGACCACTGAAGCTTTCTTT.

The CDR3 spells CASSLRNTIYF. CDR3 coding DNA: TGTGCCAGCAGCTTGCGCAACACCATATATTTT. The rearrangement uses TRBV5-8 and TRBJ1-3; D not resolved. The germline gives CDR1 SGHTS, CDR2 YDEGEE. The CDR3 is 11 amino acids. Trimming left V 1 base short and J 7 bases short, with 3 bases between. Together with reference TRBV5-8 and TRBJ1-3, the CDR3 gives the full variable domain: EAGVTQSPTHLIKTRGQQATLRCSPISGHTSVYWYQQALGLGLQFLLWYDEGEERNRGNFPPRFSGRQFPNYSSELNVNALELEDSALYLCASSLRNTIYFGEGSWLTVV.

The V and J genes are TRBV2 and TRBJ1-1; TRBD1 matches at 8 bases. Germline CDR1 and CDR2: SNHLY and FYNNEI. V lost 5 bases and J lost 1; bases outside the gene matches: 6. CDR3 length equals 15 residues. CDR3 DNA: TGTGCCAGCAGTCAACGACAGGGGAGGAACACTGAAGCTTTCTTT. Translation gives CASSQRQGRNTEAFF.

CDR3 nucleotide sequence: TGTGCCAGCAGTTACTCGATTGAATCTGCCTCGCAGTATTTT. Protein: CASSYSIESASQYF. V usage is TRBV6-5 and J usage is TRBJ2-3; D call uncertain. The CDR3 runs to 14 residues. Germline CDR1 and CDR2: MNHEY and SVGAGI. V gave up 0 bases and J gave up 10 bases, with 14 bases separating them.

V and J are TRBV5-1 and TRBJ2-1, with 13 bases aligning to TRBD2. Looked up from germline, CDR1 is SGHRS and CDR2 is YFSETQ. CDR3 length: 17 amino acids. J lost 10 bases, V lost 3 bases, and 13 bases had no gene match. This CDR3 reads CASSWSPTSGRPGEQFF. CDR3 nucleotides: TGCGCCAGCAGCTGGTCCCCGACTAGCGGGAGGCCGGGGGAGCAGTTCTTC.

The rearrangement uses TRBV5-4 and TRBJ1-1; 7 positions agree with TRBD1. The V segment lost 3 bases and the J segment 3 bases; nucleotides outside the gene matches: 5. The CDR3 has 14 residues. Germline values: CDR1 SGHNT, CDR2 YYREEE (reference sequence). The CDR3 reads CASSSRGIDTEAFF. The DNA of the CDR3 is TGTGCCAGCAGCTCCAGGGGGATCGACACTGAAGCTTTCTTT.

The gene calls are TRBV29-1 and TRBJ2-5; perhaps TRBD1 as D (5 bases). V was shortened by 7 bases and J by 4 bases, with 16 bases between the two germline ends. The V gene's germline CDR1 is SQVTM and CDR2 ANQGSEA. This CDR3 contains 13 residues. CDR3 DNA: TGCAGCGCAGTTGACAGCTCGAGAGAGACCCAGTACTTC. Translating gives CSAVDSSRETQYF.

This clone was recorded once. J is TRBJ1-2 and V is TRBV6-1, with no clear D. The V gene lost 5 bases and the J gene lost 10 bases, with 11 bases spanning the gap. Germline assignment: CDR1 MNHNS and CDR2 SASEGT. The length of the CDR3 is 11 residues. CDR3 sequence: CASSPDDTYTF. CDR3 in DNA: TGTGCCAGCAGTCCTGACGATACCTACACCTTC.

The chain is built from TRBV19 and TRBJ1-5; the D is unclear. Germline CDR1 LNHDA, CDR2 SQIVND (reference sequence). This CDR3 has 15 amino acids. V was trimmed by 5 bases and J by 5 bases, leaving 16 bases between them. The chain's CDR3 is CASSLQSRTYQPQHF. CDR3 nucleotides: TGTGCCAGTAGTTTACAGAGCCGAACTTATCAGCCCCAGCATTTT.

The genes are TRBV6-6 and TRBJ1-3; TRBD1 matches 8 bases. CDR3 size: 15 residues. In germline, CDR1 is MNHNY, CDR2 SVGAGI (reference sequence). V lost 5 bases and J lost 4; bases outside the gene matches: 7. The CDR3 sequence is CASSPQGATGNTIYF. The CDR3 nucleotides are TGTGCCAGCAGTCCCCAGGGGGCTACGGGAAACACCATATATTTT.